This passage covers 20 T cell receptor beta chains from one sample sequenced in a study of neurological immune-mediated disorders. TCRdb redid the calling of the 5' RACE reads with MiXCR, one entry per CDR3 protein. This sample carries roughly 15,000 distinct CDR3 sequences, over 12% of them seen once, and the ten largest clones take roughly an eighth. Sequencing input: PBMCs. The receptors stem from a man in his fifties or sixties with HTLV-1-associated myelopathy (HAM/TSP).

This clonotype was picked up many times. The V and J genes are TRBV12-3 or TRBV12-4 and TRBJ1-6; no clear D gene. The CDR3 sequence is 15 residues long. The V gene lost 5 bases and the J gene lost 11 bases, with 19 bases spanning the gap. CDR3 protein: CASSPPGKSNPPLHF. CDR3 coding DNA: TGTGCCAGCAGTCCCCCGGGAAAATCGAATCCACCCCTCCACTTT.

This clonotype was recorded at least ten times. The CDR3 protein is CASSSTGRDTEAFF. CDR3 coding DNA: TGCGCCAGCAGCTCGACAGGGAGGGACACTGAAGCTTTCTTT. The chain has TRBV5-1 and TRBJ1-1; 7 positions match TRBD1. The CDR3 loop spans 14 amino acids. In germline, CDR1 is SGHRS, CDR2 YFSETQ. The junction had 5 bases not matched to a gene; V was cut back by 3 bases and J by 3 bases. Using reference TRBV5-1 and TRBJ1-1 for the parts outside the CDR3, the full variable domain is KAGVTQTPRYLIKTRGQQVTLSCSPISGHRSVSWYQQTPGQGLQFLFEYFSETQRNKGNFPGRFSGRQFSNSRSEMNVSTLELGDSALYLCASSSTGRDTEAFFGQGTRLTVV.

This clonotype was observed at least ten times. The gene calls are TRBV15 and TRBJ2-1, with D perhaps TRBD1 (6 bases). This CDR3 is 18 amino acids long. In germline, CDR1 is LNHNV, CDR2 YYDKDF (reference sequence). V was cut by 0 bases and J by 4 bases, with 19 bases left in between. The CDR3 DNA sequence: TGTGCCACCAGCAGAGATTTTGGGGGCCAGAGGGGGTACAATGAGCAGTTCTTC. Translation: CATSRDFGGQRGYNEQFF.

This clonotype was counted many times. This chain links TRBV12-3 or TRBV12-4 with TRBJ2-3; possible D gene TRBD1, 5 bases. V shed 4 bases and J shed 0 bases, with 5 bases lying between them. CDR3 length: 13 residues. The CDR3 here is CASSWGSTDTQYF. CDR3 nucleotide sequence: TGTGCCAGCAGTTGGGGCAGCACAGATACGCAGTATTTT.

Ten or more counts support this clonotype. The V gene is TRBV7-2, the J gene TRBJ2-7, with D unresolved. With 2 bases removed from V and 5 bases from J, the gap between germline ends came to 10 bases. CDR1 SGHTA and CDR2 FQGNSA come from the germline V gene. The length of the CDR3 is 13 residues. Here the CDR3 reads CASSLPPVDEQYF. As DNA, the CDR3 is TGTGCCAGCAGCTTACCCCCCGTCGACGAGCAGTACTTC.

Many counts were recorded for this clonotype. This may be a read error, as it is one base from a much larger clone. The chain carries TRBV12-3 or TRBV12-4 and TRBJ1-5, with 7 bases matching TRBD1. V was clipped by 10 bases and J by 0 bases; unmatched bases: 9. The CDR3 loop spans 15 amino acids. CDR3 amino acids: CANSQTGSSNQPQHF. In nucleotides, the CDR3 is TGTGCCAACAGCCAGACAGGGAGTAGCAATCAGCCCCAGCATTTT.

This chain uses TRBV18 with TRBJ2-3; D is undetermined. The CDR3 runs to 15 residues. The V end lost 3 bases, the J end lost 3 bases, and 13 bases lay between the germline ends. Germline CDR1 and CDR2: KGHSH and LQKENI. The CDR3 region has the DNA TGTGCCAGCTCACCGAGGAAAATTGGGACAGATACGCAGTATTTT. Its protein product is CASSPRKIGTDTQYF.

This clonotype was observed at least ten times. The rearrangement links TRBV7-8 to TRBJ2-5; no clear D. This CDR3 contains 12 residues. V lost 5 bases, J lost 5 bases, and 9 bases lay in between. Germline V gene sequence: CDR1 SGHVS, CDR2 FQNEAQ. CDR3 in DNA: TGTGCCAGCAGCCCCCTTAGTGAGACCCAGTACTTC. Encoded protein: CASSPLSETQYF.

In its sample, this clonotype was seen many times. This chain connects TRBV7-9 to TRBJ1-6; the D is unclear. The CDR3 sequence is 13 residues long. CDR1 and CDR2 (germline): SEHNR, FQNEAQ (reference sequence). Trimming removed 5 bases from V and 4 bases from J, with 6 bases in between. CDR3: CASSREYNSPLHF. The CDR3 DNA follows: TGTGCCAGCAGCCGGGAATATAATTCACCCCTCCACTTT.

This clonotype appeared many times. The chain recombines TRBV5-1 with TRBJ2-5; the D call may be TRBD1 or TRBD2 (5 bases each). Germline loops: CDR1 SGHRS, CDR2 YFSETQ. The CDR3 is made up of 13 amino acids. With 3 bases removed from V and 4 bases from J, the gap between germline ends came to 10 bases. CDR3 in DNA: TGCGCCAGCAGCTGGGACGCGGGAGAGACCCAGTACTTC. This codes for CASSWDAGETQYF.

This clonotype has ten or more counts. CDR3 sequence (DNA): TGCAGTGCTGGAGGTTCAACCTACGAGCAGTACTTC. Its protein product is CSAGGSTYEQYF. The chain couples TRBV20-1 to TRBJ2-7, with D possibly being TRBD2 (5 bases). V shed 5 bases and J shed 2 bases, with 10 bases lying between them. The length of the CDR3 is 12 residues. Germline CDR1 DFQATT, CDR2 SNEGSKA (reference sequence).

This clonotype is medium-sized. The J gene is TRBJ2-7, the V gene TRBV4-2; D ambiguous. Germline V gene lookup returns CDR1 LGHNA and CDR2 YNFKEQ. V was trimmed by 0 bases and J by 3 bases, leaving 12 bases between them. The CDR3 is 15 residues long. In DNA, the CDR3 is TGTGCCAGCAGCCAAGATCACAGCGCCCTCTACGAGCAGTACTTC. This gives the protein CASSQDHSALYEQYF.

This clonotype was counted at least ten times. V usage is TRBV5-1 and J usage is TRBJ2-7, with unresolved D. Trimming cost V 2 bases and J 6 bases, with 12 bases left between them. The germline V gene encodes CDR1 SGHRS and CDR2 YFSETQ. The CDR3 is 13 residues long. The CDR3 region has the DNA TGCGCCAGCAGCTTAATCCTGGGAATCGAGCAGTACTTC. It is translated as CASSLILGIEQYF.

This clonotype was counted only a few times. The rearrangement joins TRBV3-1 to TRBJ1-4; D not resolved. CDR3 length equals 18 residues. Germline CDR1 and CDR2: LGHDT and YNNKEL (reference sequence). Trimming took 2 bases from V and 8 from J, leaving 24 bases between them. CDR3 sequence: CASSQTLRSFFEEEKLFF. Written as DNA, the CDR3 is TGTGCCAGCAGCCAAACTCTCAGAAGCTTTTTTGAGGAAGAAAAACTGTTTTTT.

In its sample, this clonotype was seen many times. The chain combines TRBV4-1 with TRBJ1-2; the D is unclear. In germline, CDR1 is MGHRA, CDR2 YSYEKL. The CDR3 covers 14 residues. V lost 1 base and J lost 5, with 11 bases in between. The CDR3 sequence: CASSQGGSLYGYTF. CDR3 nucleotides: TGCGCCAGCAGCCAAGGAGGGAGTCTTTATGGCTACACCTTC.

A note on this clonotype: Its ends do not fully match the called genes, so a read error is possible. The gene calls are TRBV5-1 and TRBJ2-2, with 8 bases that match TRBD1. The CDR3 length is 17 residues. The germline V gene encodes CDR1 SGHRS and CDR2 YFSETQ. CDR3 loop: CASGATPGGVWTVELFF. CDR3 coding DNA: TGCGCCAGCGGCGCAACACCAGGGGGCGTTTGGACCGTGGAGCTGTTTTTT.

By its share, this clonotype is medium-sized (0.01 to 0.1%). The J gene is TRBJ2-4, the V gene TRBV5-6; TRBD1 matches at 7 bases. The CDR3 totals 16 residues. Germline values: CDR1 SGHDT, CDR2 YYEEEE. With 4 bases clipped from V and 2 bases from J, the junction kept 9 bases outside the gene matches. The CDR3 region is CASSEATGLTKNIQYF. Written as DNA, the CDR3 is TGTGCCAGCAGCGAGGCGACAGGGTTGACCAAAAACATTCAGTACTTC. The full variable domain, its missing parts supplied by reference TRBV5-6 and TRBJ2-4, is DAGVTQSPTHLIKTRGQQVTLRCSPKSGHDTVSWYQQALGQGPQFIFQYYEEEERQRGNFPDRFSGHQFPNYSSELNVNALLLGDSALYLCASSEATGLTKNIQYFGAGTRLSVL.

This clonotype was observed many times. The chain carries TRBV7-9 and TRBJ1-1; D is unresolved. The ends were cut back, 1 base at V and 0 bases at J, with 9 bases in the middle. Germline V gives CDR1 SEHNR, CDR2 FQNEAQ (reference sequence). There are 15 residues in the CDR3. This CDR3 reads CASSLEGRLNTEAFF. Here the CDR3 DNA reads TGTGCCAGCAGCTTAGAGGGTCGGTTGAACACTGAAGCTTTCTTT.

This clonotype is classed as medium-sized. The V call is TRBV2, the J call TRBJ2-7; D not certain. Deletions cut 5 bases from V and 5 bases from J, with 7 bases between. Germline V CDR1 and CDR2: SNHLY, FYNNEI. The CDR3 is made up of 11 amino acids. The CDR3 region has the DNA TGTGCCAGCAGTCCCCTTCACGAGCAGTACTTC. Encoded protein: CASSPLHEQYF. Based on the CDR3 plus reference TRBV2 and TRBJ2-7, the full variable domain is EPEVTQTPSHQVTQMGQEVILRCVPISNHLYFYWYRQILGQKVEFLVSFYNNEISEKSEIFDDQFSVERPDGSNFTLKIRSTKLEDSAMYFCASSPLHEQYFGPGTRLTVT.

This clonotype was picked up many times. This chain joins TRBV28 and TRBJ1-2, with unresolved D. Trimming pared 5 bases from V and 3 bases from J, leaving 16 bases between. CDR3 length: 15 amino acids. Germline V lookup: CDR1 MDHEN, CDR2 SYDVKM. CDR3 DNA: TGTGCCAGCAGTCCCCCCCGGCGGCAAGACTATGGCTACACCTTC. Protein sequence: CASSPPRRQDYGYTF.